This T cell receptor beta chain derives from a study of STAT5B mutations in CD4+ large granular lymphocyte leukemia. CDR3 length: 15 amino acids. V was pared by 3 bases and J by 1 base, with 3 bases of the junction left unmatched. The germline V gene encodes CDR1 SNHLY and CDR2 FYNNEI. This clone is a singleton in its sample. The survey-level immunoSEQ assay was used. Here immunoSEQ multiplex PCR was the method, and the copy in TCRdb shows in-frame clones only, minus some. The sample lists about 34,000 clones, roughly four fifths occurring once. The specimen sequenced was CD4+ T cells from blood buffy coats. This clonotype was sampled from a human donor in good health. The chain combines TRBV2 with TRBJ1-5; TRBD1 aligns across 7 bases. The CDR3 bases are TGTGCCAGCAGTGAGGACAGGACCAGCAATCAGCCCCAGCATTTT. This encodes CASSEDRTSNQPQHF.